A selection of T cell receptor beta chains follows, all from one sample in a study of blood T cell repertoires in COVID-19. The protocol was immunoSEQ multiplex PCR, while the TCRdb copy is restricted to in-frame clones and leaves out a portion. The table lists about 78,000 clones, 90% of them singletons, with less than 0.8% in the top ten. Sequenced material: peripheral blood. The receptors were gathered from a woman older than 75 with acute or convalescent COVID-19. The CDR3 runs from the conserved cysteine through the conserved F or W. D genes are given only for firm matches. Size is stated for part of the rows, as once, few or many counts, or as a class when the clone is expanded.

V	size	D	J	CDR3	DNA
TRBV4-1	NA	TRBD1	TRBJ2-3	CASRQRDRVESTQYF	TGCGCCAGCAGGCAAAGGGACAGGGTTGAGAGTACGCAGTATTTT
TRBV19	NA	NA	TRBJ2-5	CASSMAAGSVETQYF	TGTGCCAGTAGTATGGCTGCGGGTTCGGTAGAGACCCAGTACTTC
TRBV6-5	NA	NA	TRBJ1-6	CASSYGTLGGNSPLHF	TGTGCCAGCAGTTACGGAACCCTCGGGGGGAATTCACCCCTCCACTTT
TRBV27	NA	TRBD1	TRBJ2-1	CASSLQGEQFF	TGTGCCAGCAGCCTACAGGGGGAGCAGTTCTTC
TRBV10-2	NA	TRBD1	TRBJ2-7	CASSRGTGPYEQYF	TGCGCCAGCAGTAGAGGGACAGGGCCCTACGAGCAGTACTTC
TRBV28	NA	TRBD1	TRBJ1-6	CASLTLQGGPLHF	TGTGCCAGTCTCACCCTGCAGGGGGGACCCCTCCACTTT
TRBV2	NA	NA	TRBJ2-7	CASSDEILRSSYEQYF	TGTGCCAGCAGTGACGAGATACTCCGAAGCTCCTACGAGCAGTACTTC
TRBV5-4	NA	TRBD1	TRBJ2-7	CASSATGGGGPGEQYF	TGTGCCAGCAGCGCTACAGGGGGCGGAGGACCTGGCGAGCAGTACTTC
TRBV9	NA	TRBD1	TRBJ1-4	CASSATTGPNEKLFF	TGTGCCAGCAGCGCTACGACAGGGCCTAATGAAAAACTGTTTTTT
TRBV7-2	NA	NA	TRBJ1-2	CASSFRLDGYTF	TGTGCCAGCAGCTTCCGACTGGATGGCTACACCTTC
TRBV10-1	NA	TRBD2	TRBJ2-2	CASRTLAGGPNTGELFF	TGCGCCAGCAGGACACTAGCGGGGGGTCCGAACACCGGGGAGCTGTTTTTT
TRBV5-1	NA	NA	TRBJ2-1	CASRRQGSVGEQFF	TGCGCCAGCAGGAGGCAGGGGAGTGTCGGTGAGCAGTTCTTC
TRBV11-2	NA	TRBD1	TRBJ2-2	CASSLAGGNTGELFF	TGTGCCAGCAGCTTAGCAGGGGGGAACACCGGGGAGCTGTTTTTT
TRBV11-3	NA	TRBD2	TRBJ2-2	CASSATSGEYAGELFF	TGTGCCAGCAGCGCAACTAGCGGGGAGTACGCCGGGGAGCTGTTTTTT
TRBV5-4	NA	TRBD2	TRBJ2-5	CASSTRAERGGRETQYF	TGTGCCAGCAGCACCCGCGCCGAGCGGGGGGGCCGAGAGACCCAGTACTTC
TRBV3-1/TRBV3-2	NA	NA	TRBJ2-4	CASSRNGGNIQYF	TGTGCCAGCAGCCGAAACGGGGGAAACATTCAGTACTTC
TRBV9	NA	NA	TRBJ1-5	CASSVGQDQPQHF	TGTGCCAGCAGCGTAGGACAGGATCAGCCCCAGCATTTT
TRBV5-1	NA	TRBD2	TRBJ2-1	CASSLAAGVGDEQFF	TGCGCCAGCAGCTTGGCCGCGGGAGTGGGAGATGAGCAGTTCTTC
TRBV27	NA	NA	TRBJ2-4	CASSQTGNIQYF	TGTGCCAGCAGCCAGACAGGAAACATTCAGTACTTC
TRBV6-5	NA	TRBD1	TRBJ1-3	CASRRGTGAGNTIYF	TGTGCCAGCAGACGAGGGACAGGGGCTGGAAACACCATATATTTT
TRBV5-4	once	NA	TRBJ2-3	CASSLRGPTTDTQYF	TGTGCCAGCAGCTTAAGGGGTCCGACCACAGATACGCAGTATTTT
TRBV28	few	TRBD1	TRBJ1-5	CASSPQQGNHQPQHF	TGTGCCAGCAGTCCGCAACAGGGGAATCATCAGCCCCAGCATTTT
TRBV12-3/TRBV12-4	NA	TRBD1	TRBJ1-2	CASSRGQIYGYTF	TGTGCCAGCAGTCGGGGACAGATCTATGGCTACACCTTC
TRBV2	NA	NA	TRBJ1-3	CASSEGGQGNTIYF	TGTGCCAGCAGTGAAGGAGGACAGGGAAACACCATATATTTT
TRBV3-1/TRBV3-2	once	TRBD1	TRBJ1-1	CASSQETGGTEAFF	TGTGCCAGCAGCCAAGAAACAGGGGGGACTGAAGCTTTCTTT
TRBV12-2	NA	NA	TRBJ2-3	CASRLDDFRERHPSTDTQYF	TGTGCAAGTCGCTTAGACGATTTCCGGGAGAGGCATCCTAGCACAGATACGCAGTATTTT
TRBV20-1	NA	NA	TRBJ2-7	CSASSRGSYEQYF	TGCAGTGCTAGTAGTAGGGGGTCCTACGAGCAGTACTTC
TRBV18	NA	TRBD2	TRBJ2-3	CASSPGRDTDTQYF	TGTGCCAGCTCACCAGGGAGGGACACAGATACGCAGTATTTT
TRBV19	few	TRBD2	TRBJ2-7	CATTSGRAPYEQYF	TGTGCCACCACAAGCGGGAGGGCCCCCTACGAGCAGTACTTC
TRBV6-1	NA	NA	TRBJ1-6	CASSETGASYNSPLHF	TGTGCCAGCAGTGAAACCGGAGCCTCCTATAATTCACCCCTCCACTTT
TRBV7-9	NA	NA	TRBJ2-7	CASSSSPGHPYEQYF	TGTGCCAGCAGCTCTAGTCCGGGACACCCCTACGAGCAGTACTTC
TRBV7-2	NA	NA	TRBJ1-3	CASSPSRWGNTIYF	TGTGCCAGCAGCCCTAGCAGGTGGGGAAACACCATATATTTT
TRBV5-4	NA	TRBD2	TRBJ2-7	CASSYSGTTYEQYF	TGTGCCAGCAGCTACTCCGGGACTACGTACGAGCAGTACTTC
TRBV11-3	NA	NA	TRBJ2-7	CASSSGGGGEQYF	TGTGCCAGCAGCTCGGGGGGCGGCGGCGAGCAGTACTTC
TRBV10-3	NA	NA	TRBJ1-6	CAISETGLNSPLHF	TGTGCCATCTCGGAGACAGGCTTGAATTCACCCCTCCACTTT
TRBV9	NA	TRBD2	TRBJ2-2	CASSQGGSFPTGELFF	TGTGCCAGCAGCCAGGGCGGGAGCTTTCCCACCGGGGAGCTGTTTTTT
TRBV5-8	few	TRBD1	TRBJ1-1	CASSSEGQGTGNTEAFF	TGTGCCAGCAGCTCCGAAGGACAGGGAACGGGGAACACTGAAGCTTTCTTT
TRBV6-5	NA	NA	TRBJ1-1	CAARTSGGTEAFF	TGTGCCGCCCGGACCTCCGGGGGCACTGAAGCTTTCTTT
TRBV3-1/TRBV3-2	NA	NA	TRBJ1-2	CASRDLGGTHPGGYGYTF	TGTGCCAGCAGGGACCTTGGTGGTACGCATCCGGGGGGGTATGGCTACACCTTC
TRBV18	NA	TRBD1	TRBJ2-3	CASSPDRGGADTQYF	TGTGCCAGCTCACCGGACAGGGGAGGGGCAGATACGCAGTATTTT
TRBV12-5	NA	NA	TRBJ1-3	CASGLVPGGAGNTIYF	TGTGCTAGTGGTTTGGTACCTGGAGGGGCTGGAAACACCATATATTTT
TRBV6-1	NA	TRBD1	TRBJ1-1	CASSEGTGATEAFF	TGTGCCAGCAGTGAAGGGACAGGGGCCACTGAAGCTTTCTTT
TRBV5-1	once	TRBD1	TRBJ2-2	CASSLRGQNTGELFF	TGCGCCAGCAGCCTCAGGGGGCAAAACACCGGGGAGCTGTTTTTT
TRBV19	NA	NA	TRBJ2-1	CASSILNEQFF	TGTGCCAGTAGTATCCTCAATGAGCAGTTCTTC
TRBV18	NA	NA	TRBJ1-6	CASSPGQINSPLHF	TGTGCCAGCTCACCGGGGCAGATAAATTCACCCCTCCACTTT
TRBV7-9	NA	NA	TRBJ2-7	CASSPRGWGAYEQYF	TGTGCCAGCAGCCCTCGCGGGTGGGGTGCCTACGAGCAGTACTTC
TRBV6-2/TRBV6-3	NA	TRBD1	TRBJ1-1	CASSYGQARNTEAFF	TGTGCCAGCAGTTACGGACAGGCGAGGAACACTGAAGCTTTCTTT
TRBV3-1/TRBV3-2	NA	NA	TRBJ2-7	CASSPGGPYEQYF	TGTGCCAGCAGCCCAGGGGGGCCCTACGAGCAGTACTTC
TRBV27	NA	NA	TRBJ2-7	CASSLSQGGFYEQYF	TGTGCCAGCAGTTTATCCCAGGGAGGATTCTACGAGCAGTACTTC
TRBV6-5	NA	NA	TRBJ1-2	CASSRGYQYGYTF	TGTGCCAGCTCCCGAGGATATCAGTATGGCTACACCTTC
TRBV27	NA	NA	TRBJ1-6	CASSLGQKDSPLHF	TGTGCCAGCAGTTTAGGACAGAAGGATTCACCCCTCCACTTT
TRBV4-1	NA	NA	TRBJ1-5	CASSQVDMGFSNQPQHF	TGCGCCAGCAGCCAAGTGGACATGGGGTTCAGCAATCAGCCCCAGCATTTT